One sample yielded the 14 T cell receptor beta chains listed below, sequenced in a study of identical twins. TCRdb used MiXCR to reprocess the 5' RACE reads, holding one entry per CDR3 protein. The data hold fewer than 550,000 distinct CDR3 sequences, with roughly 13% observed a single time. The same sample was also used in a study of yellow fever vaccine responses in identical twins.

Material for sequencing was CD4+ T cells sorted from blood. All receptors come from a woman aged 18-35 years in good health.

This clonotype appeared a few times. The J gene is TRBJ2-2, the V gene TRBV7-2, with 9 bases fitting TRBD2. From germline, CDR1 is SGHTA and CDR2 FQGNSA. Trimming at V came to 5 bases and at J to 6 bases, leaving 13 bases not matched to a gene. The CDR3 spans 17 residues. The CDR3 DNA follows: TGTGCCAGCAGCCACGGGCCTAGCGGGATGGGTGCCGGGGAGCTGTTTTTT. As protein: CASSHGPSGMGAGELFF.

This sequence joins TRBV20-1 and TRBJ1-5; maybe TRBD1 (5 bases). Germline assignment: CDR1 DFQATT and CDR2 SNEGSKA (reference sequence). Trimming left V 6 bases short and J 7 bases short, with 10 bases between. The CDR3 has 11 amino acids. The chain's CDR3 is CSAGGPQPQHF. The CDR3 DNA follows: TGCAGTGCGGGGGGACCCCAGCCCCAGCATTTT.

This clonotype was seen only a few times. V usage is TRBV20-1 and J usage is TRBJ2-3, with D perhaps TRBD1 (6 bases). The CDR3 loop spans 16 amino acids. Germline assignment: CDR1 DFQATT and CDR2 SNEGSKA (reference sequence). The V end lost 1 base, the J end lost 3 bases, and 17 bases lay between the germline ends. The CDR3 DNA sequence: TGCAGTGCTAGAGTGGCAGGGGCTAAGTTTACAGATACGCAGTATTTT. It encodes CSARVAGAKFTDTQYF.

The gene calls are TRBV6-5 and TRBJ1-2; D unclear. Germline CDR1 MNHEY, CDR2 SVGAGI. Trimming pared 8 bases from V and 4 bases from J, leaving 14 bases between. The CDR3 runs to 13 residues. Here the CDR3 reads CASQVTSSYGYTF. Written as DNA, the CDR3 is TGTGCCAGCCAGGTTACCAGCAGCTATGGCTACACCTTC.

V and J are TRBV6-5 and TRBJ2-7, with TRBD2 matching over 11 bases. Germline loops: CDR1 MNHEY, CDR2 SVGAGI. V shed 2 bases, J shed 5 bases, and the junction held 8 bases outside the gene matches. The CDR3 runs 16 residues. CDR3 DNA sequence: TGTGCCAGCAGTTACCTACTAGCGGGAGAGGGTCACGAGCAGTACTTC. This translates into CASSYLLAGEGHEQYF.

This clonotype was seen a handful of times. The rearrangement joins TRBV20-1 to TRBJ1-1; TRBD1 aligns across 8 bases. Germline V gives CDR1 DFQATT, CDR2 SNEGSKA (reference sequence). Trimming removed 5 bases from V and 10 bases from J; junction bases left unmatched: 15. CDR3 size: 14 residues. In DNA form, the CDR3 reads TGCAGTGCTCCCCAGACAGGGGCCAGACGGGGAGCTTTCTTT. Its protein is CSAPQTGARRGAFF.

This clonotype appeared a few times. The chain couples TRBV10-3 to TRBJ2-3; either TRBD1 or TRBD2 may supply D (5 bases each). Germline loops: CDR1 ENHRY, CDR2 SYGVKD. V was shortened by 6 bases and J by 2 bases, with 12 bases between the two germline ends. The CDR3 runs to 14 residues. CDR3 DNA sequence: TGTGCCATCAGCGGGACGGACCCCACAGATACGCAGTATTTT. This sequence encodes CAISGTDPTDTQYF.

This clonotype turned up a few times. CDR3 in DNA: TGTGCCAGCAGCCTTCGGGGGCATGGATACCAAGAGACCCAGTACTTC. Translation gives CASSLRGHGYQETQYF. V is TRBV3-1 and J is TRBJ2-5; either TRBD1 or TRBD2 may fit D (6 bases each). The V gene's germline CDR1 is LGHDT and CDR2 YNNKEL (reference sequence). V lost 4 bases and J 0 bases, leaving 15 bases between the germline ends. CDR3 size: 16 residues.

The gene calls are TRBV9 and TRBJ1-1; D remains ambiguous. CDR3 length: 13 residues. The V end lost 3 bases, the J end lost 5 bases, and 11 bases lay between the germline ends. Per the germline V gene, CDR1 is SGDLS and CDR2 is YYNGEE. The CDR3 reads CASSAYGRTEAFF. In DNA, the CDR3 is TGTGCCAGCAGCGCCTATGGGAGGACTGAAGCTTTCTTT.

The V gene is TRBV2, the J gene TRBJ2-1; 12 bases agree with TRBD2. Unmatched junction bases numbered 4, after V lost 7 bases and J lost 6 bases. The V gene's germline CDR1 is SNHLY and CDR2 FYNNEI. CDR3 length: 14 residues. CDR3 sequence (DNA): TGTGCCAGCACAACTAGCGGGGGGCTCAATGAGCAGTTCTTC. Residues: CASTTSGGLNEQFF.

This rearrangement joins TRBV5-1 to TRBJ2-5, with no clear D. Germline V gene sequence: CDR1 SGHRS, CDR2 YFSETQ. The CDR3 length is 12 residues. The ends were cut back, 4 bases at V and 5 bases at J, with 9 bases in the middle. This chain's CDR3 is CASSRDGETQYF. The CDR3 coding sequence is TGCGCCAGCAGCCGAGATGGCGAGACCCAGTACTTC.

The chain employs TRBV6-1 and TRBJ2-7; the D gene is possibly TRBD1 (6 bases). The germline V gene encodes CDR1 MNHNS and CDR2 SASEGT. There are 13 residues in the CDR3. The ends were cut back, 4 bases at V and 4 bases at J, with 11 bases in the middle. CDR3: CASSGDTKYEQYF. In nucleotides, the CDR3 is TGTGCCAGCAGTGGGGACACCAAATACGAGCAGTACTTC.

The chain combines TRBV19 with TRBJ1-2, with 7 bases matching TRBD1. The length of the CDR3 is 16 residues. Germline assignment: CDR1 LNHDA and CDR2 SQIVND (reference sequence). V was pared by 3 bases and J by 4 bases, with 11 bases of the junction left unmatched. The CDR3 DNA sequence: TGTGCCAGTAGTATCAGCGACAGGGAGGCCATCTATGGCTACACCTTC. Amino acid sequence: CASSISDREAIYGYTF.

This chain uses TRBV5-1 with TRBJ2-3; D is possibly TRBD2 (5 bases). V was clipped by 5 bases and J by 0 bases, with 13 bases between them. CDR3 length: 15 residues. The germline V gene has CDR1 SGHRS and CDR2 YFSETQ. The CDR3, as DNA: TGCGCCAGCAGTTACTCTAGCCAGAGCACAGATACGCAGTATTTT. This sequence encodes CASSYSSQSTDTQYF.